A selection of T cell receptor beta chains follows, all from one sample in a study of cytomegalovirus exposure and HLA in healthy donors. Only in-frame clones appear in the TCRdb table, and some are missing; sequencing was by immunoSEQ multiplex PCR. Of 150,000 to 200,000 clones in the sample, about four fifths were seen once. The sequenced sample was PBMCs. Receptors were obtained from a woman aged 50 to 60 in good health and CMV-seronegative. Each CDR3 is given with its conserved first and last residue. The order of the fields is D gene, J gene, V gene, CDR3 protein. D genes are given only for firm matches.

NA,TRBJ2-4,TRBV14,CASSQPGTTKNIQYF
NA,TRBJ2-3,TRBV12-5,CASGSPWERGSTDTQYF
NA,TRBJ1-1,TRBV5-1,CASSNPLSGMNTEAFF
TRBD2,TRBJ2-4,TRBV28,CASRTSGKAKNIQYF
NA,TRBJ2-1,TRBV5-4,CASSLEGSSSYNEQFF
TRBD2,TRBJ2-7,TRBV28,CASSMGLAKYEQYF
NA,TRBJ2-3,TRBV6-1,CASSERRDTQYF
TRBD1,TRBJ1-3,TRBV10-1,CASLDRDGNTIYF
TRBD1,TRBJ2-3,TRBV6-5,CASRLNNRGDTQYF
TRBD1,TRBJ2-1,TRBV5-1,CASSFGTGADLYNEQFF
TRBD1,TRBJ1-1,TRBV4-3,CASSQAQGGPTTEAFF
TRBD1,TRBJ2-2,TRBV7-9,CASSLRSPDRAGELFF
TRBD1,TRBJ1-5,TRBV2,CASSPNRGNQPQHF
NA,TRBJ2-7,TRBV6-5,CASSYDRFIYEQYF
NA,TRBJ2-7,TRBV13,CASSLLDSYEQYF
TRBD1,TRBJ2-5,TRBV18,CASSRDRVQETQYF
NA,TRBJ2-5,TRBV9,CASSVIGTYQETQYF
NA,TRBJ2-5,TRBV18,CASSPGGNGGETQYF
TRBD1,TRBJ1-6,TRBV5-1,CASSLHPTGSASSYNSPLHF
TRBD1,TRBJ1-4,TRBV6-5,CASSSPGQGEKLFF